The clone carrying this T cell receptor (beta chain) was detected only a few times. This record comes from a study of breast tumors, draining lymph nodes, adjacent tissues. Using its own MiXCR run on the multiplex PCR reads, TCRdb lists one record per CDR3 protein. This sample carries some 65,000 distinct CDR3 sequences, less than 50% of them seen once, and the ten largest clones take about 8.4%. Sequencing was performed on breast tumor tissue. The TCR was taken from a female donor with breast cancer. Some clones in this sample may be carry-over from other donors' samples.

Here the CDR3 reads CASSFGYEQYF. Here the CDR3 DNA reads TGTGCCAGCAGTTTCGGGTACGAGCAGTACTTC. The V call is TRBV12-3 or TRBV12-4, the J call TRBJ2-7; D not certain. The CDR3 extends over 11 amino acids. Trimming took off 3 bases at V and 4 bases at J, with 4 bases between the two ends.